The entry below gives a single TCR beta chain sequence along with its context. The antigen remains unidentified. The germline V gene encodes CDR1 SNHLY and CDR2 FYNNEI. Germline trimming cut 3 bases from V and 4 bases from J; bases unmatched to any gene: 3. The CDR3 is 14 amino acids. The PCR was carried out with 60 Vbeta primers and 13 Jbeta primers. The table came from immunoSEQ multiplex PCR; TCRdb's copy has only in-frame clones and leaves some out. Of about 170,000 clones in the sample, 75% to 80% are singletons; the top ten hold around 0.97%. This sample was taken from a study of cytomegalovirus exposure and HLA in healthy donors. General observations from the study: Prior analysis indicated that the majority of TCR beta V segments exhibited productivity approximately 87% or approximately 30% of the time.

The chain carries TRBV2 and TRBJ2-1; TRBD1 aligns across 7 bases. Sequencing was carried out using PBMCs. The TCR was taken from a woman in her 50s in good health and CMV-seropositive. The chain's CDR3 is CASSDRTGYNEQFF. CDR3 sequence (DNA): TGTGCCAGCAGTGACCGGACAGGTTACAATGAGCAGTTCTTC.